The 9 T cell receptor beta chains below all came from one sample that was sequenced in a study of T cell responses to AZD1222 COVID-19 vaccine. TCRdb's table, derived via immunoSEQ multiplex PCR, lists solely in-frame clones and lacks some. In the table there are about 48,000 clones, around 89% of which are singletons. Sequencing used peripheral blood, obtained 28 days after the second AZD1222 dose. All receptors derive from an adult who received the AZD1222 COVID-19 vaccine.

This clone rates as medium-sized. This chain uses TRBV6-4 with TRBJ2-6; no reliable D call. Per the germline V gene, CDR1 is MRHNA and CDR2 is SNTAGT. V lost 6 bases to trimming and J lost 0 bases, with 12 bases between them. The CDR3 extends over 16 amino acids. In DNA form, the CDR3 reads TGTGCCAGCAGCAGGACGGTCCTCTCTGGGGCCAACGTCCTGACTTTC. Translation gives CASSRTVLSGANVLTF.

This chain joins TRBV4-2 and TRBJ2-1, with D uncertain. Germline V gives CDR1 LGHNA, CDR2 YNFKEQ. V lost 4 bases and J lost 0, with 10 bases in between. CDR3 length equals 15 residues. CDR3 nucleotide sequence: TGTGCCAGCAGCCTAACTCGGAGCTCCTACAATGAGCAGTTCTTC. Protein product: CASSLTRSSYNEQFF.

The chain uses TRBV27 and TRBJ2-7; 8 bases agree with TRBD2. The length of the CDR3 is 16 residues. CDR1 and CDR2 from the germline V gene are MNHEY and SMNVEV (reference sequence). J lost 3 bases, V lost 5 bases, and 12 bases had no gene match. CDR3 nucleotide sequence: TGTGCCAGCAGTCCCCCCGGGGGGGGCTCACTCTACGAGCAGTACTTC. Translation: CASSPPGGGSLYEQYF.

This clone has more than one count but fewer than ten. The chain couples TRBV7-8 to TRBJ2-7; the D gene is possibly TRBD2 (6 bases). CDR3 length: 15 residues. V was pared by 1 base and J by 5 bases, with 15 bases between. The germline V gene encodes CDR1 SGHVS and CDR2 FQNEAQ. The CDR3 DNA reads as TGTGCCAGCAGCTTAGGGACACGCGGGATGAACGAGCAGTACTTC. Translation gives CASSLGTRGMNEQYF.

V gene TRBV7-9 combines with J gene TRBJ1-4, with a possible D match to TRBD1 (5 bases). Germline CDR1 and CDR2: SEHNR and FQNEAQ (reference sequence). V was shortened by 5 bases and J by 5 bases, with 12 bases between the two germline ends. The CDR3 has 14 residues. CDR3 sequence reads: CASSVVRGNEKLFF. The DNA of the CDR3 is TGTGCCAGCAGCGTCGTGAGGGGAAATGAAAAACTGTTTTTT. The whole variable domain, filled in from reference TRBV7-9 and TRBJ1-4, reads DTGVSQNPRHKITKRGQNVTFRCDPISEHNRLYWYRQTLGQGPEFLTYFQNEAQLEKSRLLSDRFSAERPKGSFSTLEIQRTEQGDSAMYLCASSVVRGNEKLFFGSGTQLSVL.

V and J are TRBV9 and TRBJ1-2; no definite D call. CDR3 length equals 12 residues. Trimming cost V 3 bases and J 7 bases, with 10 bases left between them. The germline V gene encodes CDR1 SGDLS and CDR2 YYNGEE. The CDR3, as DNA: TGTGCCAGCAGCGCCCGATCCCCTGGCTACACCTTC. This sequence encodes CASSARSPGYTF.

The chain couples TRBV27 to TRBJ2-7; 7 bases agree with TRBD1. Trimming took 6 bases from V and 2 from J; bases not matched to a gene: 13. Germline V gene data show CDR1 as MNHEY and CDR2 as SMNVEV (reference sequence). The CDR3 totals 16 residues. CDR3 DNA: TGTGCCAGCAGCCAATACGCCGATGGGACAGCCTACGAGCAGTACTTC. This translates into CASSQYADGTAYEQYF.

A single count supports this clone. DNA of the CDR3: TGCAGCGTTTTCTGGACAGGCTACACTGAAGCTTTCTTT. Its protein product is CSVFWTGYTEAFF. V and J are TRBV29-1 and TRBJ1-1; TRBD1 agrees at 7 bases. The CDR3 covers 13 residues. Losses at the gene ends were 5 bases for V and 3 bases for J; bases not matched to a gene: 6. From germline, CDR1 is SQVTM and CDR2 ANQGSEA.

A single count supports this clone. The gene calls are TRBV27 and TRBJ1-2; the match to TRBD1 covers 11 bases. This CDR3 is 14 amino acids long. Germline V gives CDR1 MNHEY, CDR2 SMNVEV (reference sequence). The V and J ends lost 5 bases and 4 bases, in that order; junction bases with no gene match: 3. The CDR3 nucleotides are TGTGCCAGCAGTCGGACAGGGGGCAGCTATGGCTACACCTTC. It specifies CASSRTGGSYGYTF.